The text below deals with one T cell receptor beta chain. The CDR3 spans 13 residues. Trimming shortened V by 7 bases and J by 2 bases, and 11 bases separated the two germline ends. The repertoire was sequenced with immunoSEQ multiplex PCR; TCRdb's copy has only in-frame clones and lacks some. The profile shows about 130,000 clones, around 90% of them singletons. The source of the sample is a study of T cell responses to AZD1222 COVID-19 vaccine. V and J are TRBV12-3 or TRBV12-4 and TRBJ1-2, with D tentatively TRBD1 (5 bases). The TCR sequence derives from an adult in good health. The source material was peripheral blood, sampled on day 0 of AZD1222 vaccination. The CDR3 DNA follows: TGTGCCAGCACCGAATGGGGGAACTATGGCTACACCTTC. It yields the protein CASTEWGNYGYTF.